This paragraph reports one T cell receptor (beta chain). Germline CDR1 reads SGHAT; CDR2 reads FQNNGV. V was trimmed by 2 bases and J by 9 bases, leaving 8 bases between them. The length of the CDR3 is 12 residues. As originally analysed: Reference gene primer amplification gave estimated nucleated cell counts. The assay was immunoSEQ multiplex PCR, and TCRdb's table has in-frame clones only and misses some. V and J calls and clone size come straight from that table; D and trimming were deduced from the DNA. The table shows roughly 170,000 clones, with around 86% occurring only once. The data are from a study of blood T cell repertoires in COVID-19. In the study overall: The origin of the acute and convalescent COVID-19 samples was the United States, Italy and Spain. In each case, the material was cDNA or gDNA derived from T cells, B-cell-depleted T cells, or PBMCs.

The material sequenced was peripheral blood. This TCR derives from a man aged 40-49 years with active or convalescent COVID-19. This chain joins TRBV11-2 and TRBJ2-1; possible D gene TRBD1, 5 bases. The CDR3 DNA reads TGTGCCAGCAGCTTACCAGGGCTTGAGCAGTTCTTC. Amino acid sequence: CASSLPGLEQFF.